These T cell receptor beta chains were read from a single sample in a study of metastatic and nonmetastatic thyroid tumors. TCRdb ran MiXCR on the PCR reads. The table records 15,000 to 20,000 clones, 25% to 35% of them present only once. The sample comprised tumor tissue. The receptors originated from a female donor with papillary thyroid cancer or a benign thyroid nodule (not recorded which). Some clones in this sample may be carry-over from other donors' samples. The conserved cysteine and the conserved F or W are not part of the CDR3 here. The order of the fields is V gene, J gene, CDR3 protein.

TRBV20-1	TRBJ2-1	SAPTRWEQF
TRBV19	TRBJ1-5	ASSMEGGPDQPQH
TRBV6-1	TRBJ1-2	ASRGNYGYT
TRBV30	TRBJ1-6	AWIYPQGSYNSPLH
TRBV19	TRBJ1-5	ASSMASGIGQLPH
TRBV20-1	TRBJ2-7	SAPKDGAYEQY
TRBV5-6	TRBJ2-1	ASDPPGLADNEQF
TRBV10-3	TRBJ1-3	AISDVSGTGNTIY
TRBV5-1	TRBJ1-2	ASSLGTGVYGYT
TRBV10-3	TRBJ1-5	AISERAGGQPQH
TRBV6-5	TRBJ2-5	ASSYGVEDGTQY
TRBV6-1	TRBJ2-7	ASTKQGRAGSYEQY
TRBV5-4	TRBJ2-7	ASTWDREANEQY
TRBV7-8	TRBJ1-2	ASSPQGVRTYGYT
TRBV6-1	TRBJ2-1	AISPQGAGYNEQF
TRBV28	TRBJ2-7	ASSLGTYEQY
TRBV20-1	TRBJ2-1	SARGGGPYNEQF
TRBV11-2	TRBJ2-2	ASSLTGQPTGELF
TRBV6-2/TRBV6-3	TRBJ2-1	ASSSPPGQGNDEQF
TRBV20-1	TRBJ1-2	GATRSGTGGSSGYT
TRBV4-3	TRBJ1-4	ASSQTPEKLF
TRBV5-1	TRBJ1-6	ASSLAPTGANSPLH
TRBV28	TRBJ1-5	ASSLVQNSNQPQH
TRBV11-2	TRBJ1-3	ASSLGPYTSSGNTIY
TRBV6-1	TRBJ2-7	ASSEGSHEQY
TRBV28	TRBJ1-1	ASSPRGQIEAF
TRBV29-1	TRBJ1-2	SAPRGQRGGYT
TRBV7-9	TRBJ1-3	ASSTGTSPLY
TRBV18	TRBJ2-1	ASSISQGTYNEQF
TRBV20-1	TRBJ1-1	SAKRGGTEAF
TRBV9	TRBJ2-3	ASSVSGPSTDTQY
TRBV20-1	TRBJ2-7	SARDRGRYEQY
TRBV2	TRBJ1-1	ASSEAGTEAF
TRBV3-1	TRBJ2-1	ASSQDNGNGEQF
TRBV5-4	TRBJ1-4	ASSLRSSGNEKLF
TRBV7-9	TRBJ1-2	ASSHTDRAYGYT
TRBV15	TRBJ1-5	ATSRVRILFPNQPQH